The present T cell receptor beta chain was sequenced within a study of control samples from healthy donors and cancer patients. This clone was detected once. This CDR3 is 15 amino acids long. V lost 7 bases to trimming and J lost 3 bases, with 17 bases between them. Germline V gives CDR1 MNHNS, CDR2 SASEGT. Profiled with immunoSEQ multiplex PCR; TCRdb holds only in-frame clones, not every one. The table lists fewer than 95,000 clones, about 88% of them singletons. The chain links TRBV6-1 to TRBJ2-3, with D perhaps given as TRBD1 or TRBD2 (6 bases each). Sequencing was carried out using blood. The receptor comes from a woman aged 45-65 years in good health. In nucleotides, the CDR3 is TGTGCCAGCACCAAGGGGGAGGTTGGGACAGATACGCAGTATTTT. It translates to CASTKGEVGTDTQYF.